One sample yielded the 30 T cell receptor beta chains listed below, sequenced in a study of blood T cell repertoires in COVID-19. Sequencing was performed with immunoSEQ multiplex PCR; in TCRdb, only in-frame clones are kept and a portion is missing. This repertoire shows more than 65,000 clones, roughly nine tenths found once; its top ten account for approximately 8.9%. The sequencing sample was made of peripheral blood. These TCRs come from a man in his fifties or sixties with acute or convalescent COVID-19.

The chain couples TRBV7-2 to TRBJ1-2; possibly TRBD1 for D (5 bases). Trimming removed 2 bases from V and 5 bases from J, with 15 bases in between. CDR3 length: 15 residues. Per germline, CDR1 SGHTA and CDR2 FQGNSA. The CDR3 region is CASSLKVGQGYGYTF. The CDR3 DNA reads as TGTGCCAGCAGCTTAAAGGTCGGCCAGGGTTATGGCTACACCTTC.

The rearrangement joins TRBV7-9 to TRBJ1-2, with 10 bases that match TRBD1. The CDR3 consists of 16 residues. After removal of 8 bases from V and 4 bases from J, the junction contained 13 bases not matched to a gene. Germline V lookup: CDR1 SEHNR, CDR2 FQNEAQ (reference sequence). The CDR3: CASDFTSGQGLYGYTF. Written as DNA, the CDR3 is TGTGCCAGCGACTTTACCTCGGGACAGGGGCTCTATGGCTACACCTTC.

The V gene is TRBV7-2, the J gene TRBJ1-3; 11 bases are shared with TRBD1. Germline V CDR1 and CDR2: SGHTA, FQGNSA. With V trimmed by 5 bases and J by 1 base, 7 bases remained unmatched. This CDR3 has 17 amino acids. The CDR3: CASSIGQGARSGNTIYF. The CDR3 DNA follows: TGTGCCAGCAGCATAGGACAGGGGGCGCGTTCTGGAAACACCATATATTTT.

This chain connects TRBV6-5 to TRBJ1-1; D gene ambiguous. The CDR3 is made up of 13 amino acids. Germline values: CDR1 MNHEY, CDR2 SVGAGI. V lost 0 bases and J 5 bases, leaving 7 bases between the germline ends. The CDR3 spells CASSYSPGTEAFF. CDR3 bases: TGTGCCAGCAGTTACTCACCGGGGACTGAAGCTTTCTTT.

CDR3 sequence (DNA): TGCGCCAGCAGCCAAGACAGGGGCGGCTATGGCTACACCTTC. Encoded protein: CASSQDRGGYGYTF. The chain employs TRBV5-1 and TRBJ1-2, with 8 bases aligning to TRBD1. CDR3 length equals 14 residues. Germline V gene data show CDR1 as SGHRS and CDR2 as YFSETQ. V shed 4 bases, J shed 4 bases, and the junction held 6 bases outside the gene matches.

This chain connects TRBV5-1 to TRBJ1-1, with D perhaps matching TRBD1 (6 bases). CDR3 size: 16 residues. The germline V gene encodes CDR1 SGHRS and CDR2 YFSETQ. Trimming shortened V by 0 bases and J by 1 base, and 13 bases separated the two germline ends. In DNA form, the CDR3 reads TGCGCCAGCAGCTTGGAAGGAATAGGGGGGAACACTGAAGCTTTCTTT. Its translation is CASSLEGIGGNTEAFF.

This chain connects TRBV20-1 to TRBJ1-2; 7 nucleotides line up with TRBD1. Germline lookup yields CDR1 DFQATT and CDR2 SNEGSKA (reference sequence). The length of the CDR3 is 12 residues. Trimming cost V 3 bases and J 8 bases; bases outside gene matches: 6. CDR3 nucleotides: TGCAGTGCTAGTAACAGGGGAGGAGGCTACACCTTC. Protein sequence: CSASNRGGGYTF.

The chain joins TRBV9 to TRBJ2-3; 11 bases fit TRBD2. The CDR3 spans 18 residues. The germline V gene encodes CDR1 SGDLS and CDR2 YYNGEE. Trimming cost V 0 bases and J 7 bases; bases outside gene matches: 13. In DNA, the CDR3 is TGTGCCAGCAGCGTAGCGGGGGCTCGGCTAGCGGGGGGAAATACGCAGTATTTT. The encoded protein is CASSVAGARLAGGNTQYF.

The chain has TRBV9 and TRBJ2-1; 8 nucleotides align to TRBD1. V trimming: 4 bases; J trimming: 1 base; junction bases outside the gene matches: 7. Germline loops: CDR1 SGDLS, CDR2 YYNGEE. The CDR3 has 16 residues. This CDR3 reads CASSQTGVGSYNEQFF. Here the CDR3 DNA reads TGTGCCAGCAGCCAGACAGGGGTGGGATCCTACAATGAGCAGTTCTTC. Full variable domain (remainder filled in from reference TRBV9 and TRBJ2-1): DSGVTQTPKHLITATGQRVTLRCSPRSGDLSVYWYQQSLDQGLQFLIQYYNGEERAKGNILERFSAQQFPDLHSELNLSSLELGDSALYFCASSQTGVGSYNEQFFGPGTRLTVL.

This clone was seen a few times. The chain is built from TRBV7-9 and TRBJ1-6; 7 bases are shared with TRBD1. V shed 7 bases and J 7 bases; nucleotides not matched to a gene: 7. Germline V CDR1 and CDR2: SEHNR, FQNEAQ (reference sequence). The CDR3 is 14 amino acids. CDR3 DNA sequence: TGTGCCAGCACTAGGACAGGAGAGAATTCACCCCTCCACTTT. The encoded protein is CASTRTGENSPLHF.

The rearrangement joins TRBV3-1 (or the pseudogene TRBV3-2) to TRBJ2-1, with 7 bases identical to TRBD1. Germline V gives CDR1 LGHDT, CDR2 YNNKEL (reference sequence). The CDR3 length is 13 residues. V shed 5 bases, J shed 8 bases, and the junction held 6 bases outside the gene matches. The CDR3 region is CASSSLQGYEQFF. The CDR3 DNA reads TGTGCCAGCAGCTCACTACAGGGGTATGAGCAGTTCTTC.

This chain links TRBV6-5 with TRBJ1-1; D unclear. This CDR3 is built from 14 residues. CDR1 and CDR2 (germline): MNHEY, SVGAGI. V lost 6 bases to trimming and J lost 5 bases, with 16 bases between them. The CDR3 sequence is CASSQWAGGTEAFF. CDR3 DNA: TGTGCCAGCAGCCAATGGGCGGGAGGGACTGAAGCTTTCTTT.

The chain recombines TRBV11-1 with TRBJ2-3; 7 bases fit TRBD2. This CDR3 spans 14 amino acids. Trimming cost V 6 bases and J 2 bases; bases outside gene matches: 5. Germline V gives CDR1 SGHAT, CDR2 FQDESV (reference sequence). The CDR3 coding sequence is TGTGCCAGCAGGAGGGGAGGGTACACAGATACGCAGTATTTT. Amino acids: CASRRGGYTDTQYF.

The V call is TRBV2, the J call TRBJ2-2; 9 nucleotides line up with TRBD1. Germline V CDR1 and CDR2: SNHLY, FYNNEI. The CDR3 sequence is 15 residues long. The trim removed 5 bases at V and 0 bases at J, leaving 1 base unmatched. The DNA for the CDR3 is TGTGCCAGCAGTCGGGACAGGGCGAACACCGGGGAGCTGTTTTTT. This codes for CASSRDRANTGELFF.

The gene calls are TRBV30 and TRBJ1-2; D is uncertain. This CDR3 has 15 amino acids. V was trimmed by 3 bases and J by 1 base, leaving 15 bases between them. Germline CDR1 reads GTSNPN; CDR2 reads SVGIG (reference sequence). CDR3 sequence: CAWSLAGLGNYGYTF. The CDR3, as DNA: TGTGCCTGGAGCCTGGCAGGTTTAGGTAACTATGGCTACACCTTC. The whole variable domain, remainder taken from reference TRBV30 and TRBJ1-2, is SQTIHQWPATLVQPVGSPLSLECTVEGTSNPNLYWYRQAAGRGLQLLFYSVGIGQISSEVPQNLSASRPQDRQFILSSKKLLLSDSGFYLCAWSLAGLGNYGYTFGSGTRLTVV.

The V and J genes are TRBV5-5 and TRBJ2-3; possible D gene TRBD1, 6 bases. Trimming stripped 4 bases from V and 6 bases from J, with 21 bases between. There are 16 residues in the CDR3. The germline CDR1 and CDR2 sequences are SGHKS and YYEKEE (reference sequence). CDR3 bases: TGTGCCAGCAGCCGTTCTTCTAGGGGGTTCGGGGATACGCAGTATTTT. Translated, it gives CASSRSSRGFGDTQYF.

The CDR3 loop is CASSVRSTGGELFF. The CDR3, as DNA: TGTGCCAGCAGCGTACGCTCAACGGGAGGGGAGCTGTTTTTT. The genes are TRBV9 and TRBJ2-2, with D possibly matching TRBD2 (5 bases). This CDR3 is 14 amino acids long. V was pared by 1 base and J by 8 bases, with 12 bases between. CDR1 and CDR2 from the germline V gene are SGDLS and YYNGEE.

The rearrangement joins TRBV2 to TRBJ1-5; 10 nucleotides align to TRBD1. The CDR3 has 16 residues. CDR1 and CDR2 from the germline V gene are SNHLY and FYNNEI. V was pared by 3 bases and J by 1 base, with 3 bases of the junction left unmatched. The CDR3 sequence: CASSETGGRSNQPQHF. The CDR3 bases are TGTGCCAGCAGTGAGACAGGGGGCAGGAGCAATCAGCCCCAGCATTTT.

V usage is TRBV19 and J usage is TRBJ1-1, with 8 bases identical to TRBD1. Looked up from germline, CDR1 is LNHDA and CDR2 is SQIVND (reference sequence). The length of the CDR3 is 13 residues. Germline trimming cut 6 bases from V and 5 bases from J; bases unmatched to any gene: 5. This chain's CDR3 is CASSAGGGTEAFF. In DNA form, the CDR3 reads TGTGCCAGTAGCGCAGGGGGCGGGACTGAAGCTTTCTTT.

This chain uses TRBV19 with TRBJ2-2, with 8 bases lining up with TRBD1. This CDR3 spans 14 amino acids. The germline V gene has CDR1 LNHDA and CDR2 SQIVND (reference sequence). The trim removed 7 bases at V and 4 bases at J, leaving 5 bases unmatched. CDR3 amino acids: CASTTTGATGELFF. As DNA, the CDR3 is TGTGCCAGTACCACGACAGGGGCCACCGGGGAGCTGTTTTTT. Based on the CDR3 plus reference TRBV19 and TRBJ2-2, the full variable domain is DGGITQSPKYLFRKEGQNVTLSCEQNLNHDAMYWYRQDPGQGLRLIYYSQIVNDFQKGDIAEGYSVSREKKESFPLTVTSAQKNPTAFYLCASTTTGATGELFFGEGSRLTVL.

This chain uses TRBV15 with TRBJ2-7; a weak D match, TRBD2 (5 bases). The CDR3 covers 14 residues. Trimming removed 1 base from V and 5 bases from J, with 12 bases in between. Germline V gives CDR1 LNHNV, CDR2 YYDKDF (reference sequence). This CDR3 reads CATSRGTGWDEQYV. Here the CDR3 DNA reads TGTGCCACCAGCAGAGGGACGGGATGGGACGAGCAGTACGTC.

This chain uses TRBV19 with TRBJ2-2; 9 nucleotides line up with TRBD2. Germline V CDR1 and CDR2: LNHDA, SQIVND (reference sequence). Trimming at V came to 8 bases and at J to 5 bases, leaving 12 bases not matched to a gene. The CDR3 totals 16 residues. CDR3 DNA: TGTGCCAGTTCCCTGAGACCTAGCGGGGTAACCGGGGAGCTGTTTTTT. Translation: CASSLRPSGVTGELFF.

CDR3 coding DNA: TGTGCCAGCAGCCAACTCCCCGTCGGGAACTATGGCTACACCTTC. Its translation: CASSQLPVGNYGYTF. This chain joins TRBV7-9 and TRBJ1-2, with D uncertain. CDR1 and CDR2 (germline): SEHNR, FQNEAQ (reference sequence). The V end was cut by 5 bases, the J end by 2 bases, with 15 bases between. The CDR3 has 15 residues.

The gene calls are TRBV19 and TRBJ1-2; maybe TRBD1 (5 bases). Germline V gene data show CDR1 as LNHDA and CDR2 as SQIVND (reference sequence). This CDR3 contains 13 residues. Deletions cut 5 bases from V and 7 bases from J, with 14 bases between. The CDR3 DNA sequence: TGTGCCAGTAGTGCGGGACCGATTTTTGGCTACACCTTC. It codes for CASSAGPIFGYTF.

In its sample, this clone was seen a few times. The genes are TRBV4-2 and TRBJ1-6, with 10 nucleotides matching TRBD1. In germline, CDR1 is LGHNA, CDR2 YNFKEQ. V was pared by 4 bases and J by 8 bases, with 5 bases of the junction left unmatched. This CDR3 comprises 15 residues. CDR3 sequence: CASSREGQGDSPLHF. The CDR3 DNA sequence: TGTGCCAGCAGCCGGGAAGGACAGGGGGATTCACCCCTCCACTTT.

The CDR3 is CASSPRGGYEQYF. CDR3 bases: TGTGCCAGCAGCCCCCGCGGAGGCTACGAGCAGTACTTC. The J gene is TRBJ2-7, the V gene TRBV7-9, with TRBD2 as a possible D gene (5 bases). The V and J ends lost 5 bases and 3 bases respectively, with 11 bases between them. CDR1 is SEHNR and CDR2 is FQNEAQ in the germline V gene (reference sequence). The CDR3 loop spans 13 amino acids. The variable domain in full, completed from reference TRBV7-9 and TRBJ2-7, reads DTGVSQNPRHKITKRGQNVTFRCDPISEHNRLYWYRQTLGQGPEFLTYFQNEAQLEKSRLLSDRFSAERPKGSFSTLEIQRTEQGDSAMYLCASSPRGGYEQYFGPGTRLTVT.

The chain has TRBV29-1 and TRBJ2-3; 7 bases map to TRBD1. V dropped 5 bases and J dropped 11; count of bases not matched to a gene: 10. The CDR3 consists of 12 residues. Germline V gene data show CDR1 as SQVTM and CDR2 as ANQGSEA. The CDR3 reads CSVFVGDRGQYF. The DNA of the CDR3 is TGCAGCGTTTTCGTGGGGGACAGAGGGCAGTATTTT.

Comments on this clone: A read error may produce the germline difference seen at one junction end. The rearrangement links TRBV3-1 (or the pseudogene TRBV3-2) to TRBJ2-7, with 7 positions matching TRBD1. Per germline, CDR1 LGHDT and CDR2 YNNKEL (reference sequence). This CDR3 contains 14 residues. CDR3 nucleotide sequence: TGTGCCAGCAGCTTCACAGGGGATTCCTCCGAGCAGTACTTC. This encodes CASSFTGDSSEQYF.

The CDR3 is CASSLSRQSYNEQFF. DNA of the CDR3: TGTGCCAGCAGCTTGTCGCGGCAGTCCTACAATGAGCAGTTCTTC. V gene TRBV5-4 combines with J gene TRBJ2-1; unclear D gene. Germline V CDR1 and CDR2: SGHNT, YYREEE (reference sequence). V was trimmed by 1 base and J by 1 base, leaving 9 bases between them. CDR3 length: 15 residues.

This clone was recorded once. This rearrangement joins TRBV15 to TRBJ2-6; 9 bases match TRBD1. Germline V gene data show CDR1 as LNHNV and CDR2 as YYDKDF (reference sequence). V dropped 3 bases and J dropped 2; count of bases not matched to a gene: 11. This CDR3 has 19 amino acids. The CDR3 is CATSSNLLRQGAGANVLTF. CDR3 bases: TGTGCCACCAGCAGCAATCTTCTCAGACAGGGGGCTGGGGCCAACGTCCTGACTTTC.